A selection of T cell receptor beta chains follows, all from one sample in a study of T cells after yellow fever vaccination. Via MiXCR, TCRdb re-called the 5' RACE reads, giving one row per CDR3 protein. The repertoire holds a few hundred thousand distinct CDR3 sequences, about a sixth seen once, with roughly a sixth in the top ten. The source material was PBMCs, sampled around 5 days after the first yellow fever vaccination. Every receptor here comes from a man between 18 and 29 years old who received the YFV17D yellow fever vaccine. Both conserved end residues are part of each CDR3. The D gene is left open where the match is weak. The listing skips clone size in some rows; elsewhere it reads once, few, many or a size class.

>TRBV6-5|TRBD2|TRBJ2-7|many
CASSYLAGGTYEQYF
TGTGCCAGCAGTTATCTGGCGGGGGGAACCTACGAGCAGTACTTC
>TRBV5-4|TRBD1|TRBJ1-2|NA
CASSATGDPLYGYTF
TGTGCCAGCAGCGCAACAGGGGATCCCCTCTATGGCTACACCTTC
>TRBV9|NA|TRBJ2-3|NA
CASSVSHSTDTQYF
TGTGCCAGCAGCGTCTCTCACAGCACAGATACGCAGTATTTT
>TRBV29-1|NA|TRBJ2-5|NA
CSVEGPYGVSVAQYF
TGCAGCGTTGAGGGGCCGTATGGGGTTTCGGTGGCCCAGTACTTC
>TRBV5-1|TRBD1|TRBJ2-1|few
CASSSGQGVYNEQFF
TGCGCCAGCAGCTCCGGACAGGGGGTTTACAATGAGCAGTTCTTC
>TRBV12-3/TRBV12-4|NA|TRBJ1-1|few
CASSFTGTQAFF
TGTGCCAGCAGCTTCACTGGGACGCAAGCTTTCTTT
>TRBV5-1|NA|TRBJ2-1|NA
CASSLSGEYNEQFF
TGCGCCAGCAGCTTATCGGGGGAGTACAATGAGCAGTTCTTC
>TRBV9|TRBD1|TRBJ2-7|NA
CASSLGTGSTYEQYF
TGTGCCAGCAGCCTCGGGACAGGTTCTACCTACGAGCAGTACTTC
>TRBV4-1|TRBD1|TRBJ1-2|NA
CASSQPGQGDYGYTF
TGCGCCAGCAGCCAACCGGGACAGGGCGACTATGGCTACACCTTC
>TRBV5-1|TRBD1|TRBJ2-3|many
CASSIGQGGTDTQYF
TGCGCCAGCAGCATAGGACAGGGAGGCACAGATACGCAGTATTTT
>TRBV11-2|TRBD1|TRBJ2-6|NA
CASSQGQIKGRAGANVLTF
TGTGCCAGCAGCCAGGGACAGATCAAGGGTCGGGCTGGGGCCAACGTCCTGACTTTC